These 8 T cell receptor beta chains came from one sample sequenced in a study of shared clonotypes between healthy human individuals. The repertoire was sequenced with immunoSEQ multiplex PCR; TCRdb's copy has only in-frame clones and lacks some. Of about 960,000 clones listed, less than 85% are singletons. The sample comprised memory CD4+ T cells sorted from blood. Subset meaning: CD45RA-negative fraction. These TCRs come from a man aged 18 to 29 in good health.

In its sample, this clone was seen once. The genes are TRBV9 and TRBJ1-2; 8 bases fit TRBD1. Trimming cost V 3 bases and J 9 bases; bases outside gene matches: 7. The CDR3 sequence is 13 residues long. From germline, CDR1 is SGDLS and CDR2 YYNGEE. This chain's CDR3 is CASSDQGAARYTF. The CDR3 region has the DNA TGTGCCAGCAGCGATCAGGGGGCAGCCCGCTACACCTTC.

Only one count was recorded for this clone. V gene TRBV4-2 combines with J gene TRBJ2-7; TRBD2 is a possible D gene (5 bases). CDR3 size: 15 residues. The germline V and J ends were trimmed by 0 bases and 2 bases, with 11 bases remaining between them. The germline gives CDR1 LGHNA, CDR2 YNFKEQ. The CDR3 DNA reads TGTGCCAGCAGCCAAGATCTGACTACCCCCTACGAGCAGTACTTC. Its translation is CASSQDLTTPYEQYF.

The chain links TRBV7-2 to TRBJ2-1; D perhaps matches TRBD2 (6 bases). The CDR3 consists of 15 residues. CDR1 and CDR2 (germline): SGHTA, FQGNSA. The germline V and J ends were trimmed by 0 bases and 0 bases, with 6 bases remaining between them. The CDR3 region has the DNA TGTGCCAGCAGCTTAGCGGGACTCTCCTACAATGAGCAGTTCTTC. This gives the protein CASSLAGLSYNEQFF.

The chain combines TRBV5-1 with TRBJ1-6, with TRBD1 as a possible D gene (5 bases). Germline CDR1 and CDR2: SGHRS and YFSETQ. V lost 3 bases and J 8 bases, leaving 15 bases between the germline ends. CDR3 length: 15 residues. The CDR3, as DNA: TGCGCCAGCAGCTCCCGCACAGGATCCGATTCACCCCTCCACTTT. It encodes CASSSRTGSDSPLHF. The whole variable domain, remainder taken from reference TRBV5-1 and TRBJ1-6, is KAGVTQTPRYLIKTRGQQVTLSCSPISGHRSVSWYQQTPGQGLQFLFEYFSETQRNKGNFPGRFSGRQFSNSRSEMNVSTLELGDSALYLCASSSRTGSDSPLHFGNGTRLTVT.

The chain is built from TRBV5-5 and TRBJ2-7; TRBD1 agrees at 9 bases. V dropped 7 bases and J dropped 6; count of bases not matched to a gene: 8. CDR1 is SGHKS, CDR2 YYEKEE, per germline (reference sequence). This CDR3 is built from 13 residues. As DNA, the CDR3 is TGTGCCAGCGGAGGACAGGGGTTCGTCGAGCAGTACTTC. Protein: CASGGQGFVEQYF.

The chain has TRBV2 and TRBJ2-7, with D possibly TRBD1 on 6 matching bases. This CDR3 spans 12 amino acids. The germline V gene encodes CDR1 SNHLY and CDR2 FYNNEI. With 7 bases removed from V and 5 bases from J, the gap between germline ends came to 12 bases. This CDR3 is CASNRAVHEQYF. The CDR3 DNA reads as TGTGCCAGCAACAGGGCCGTACACGAGCAGTACTTC.

The count of this clone is one. In nucleotides, the CDR3 is TGCGCCAGCAGCTTGGAGGGCGGAGACTCCTACAATGAGCAGTTCTTC. The encoded protein is CASSLEGGDSYNEQFF. The chain couples TRBV5-1 to TRBJ2-1; unclear D gene. Trimming took 0 bases from V and 0 from J, leaving 10 bases between them. Germline-derived CDR1 and CDR2 are SGHRS and YFSETQ. The CDR3 extends over 16 amino acids. Full variable domain (missing parts from reference TRBV5-1 and TRBJ2-1): KAGVTQTPRYLIKTRGQQVTLSCSPISGHRSVSWYQQTPGQGLQFLFEYFSETQRNKGNFPGRFSGRQFSNSRSEMNVSTLELGDSALYLCASSLEGGDSYNEQFFGPGTRLTVL.

On this clone: An end of the junction does not agree with germline; a read error may underlie this. This chain joins TRBV11-2 and TRBJ1-4; D ambiguous. Germline V gives CDR1 SGHAT, CDR2 FQNNGV. The CDR3 sequence is 13 residues long. The CDR3 DNA reads TGTGCCAGCAGCGTAGAAGTGGGCAGTAAACTGTTTTTT. This encodes CASSVEVGSKLFF.